The T cell receptor (beta chain) described here comes from a study of radiation and T cells in renal cell carcinoma. Findings of the study overall: In blood, top tumor clones expanded by 2 weeks, shrinking by 4.

Generated by immunoSEQ multiplex PCR, the TCRdb table keeps only in-frame clones and is missing some. The sample includes some 64,000 clones, more than 60% seen only once; the top ten take 6% to 7%. This CDR3 contains 15 residues. V trimming: 3 bases; J trimming: 5 bases; junction bases outside the gene matches: 9. Germline V gene lookup returns CDR1 GTSNPN and CDR2 SVGIG (reference sequence). On this clone: Its antigen is not identified.

Regarding time point: blood 4 weeks post-SBRT, at nephrectomy. Treatment denoted: 15 Gy SBRT to primary tumor, nephrectomy 4 weeks later. Nephrectomy followed 15 Gy stereotactic body radiation by 4 weeks. This TCR derives from a man aged 55 to 70 with renal cell carcinoma. The gene calls are TRBV30 and TRBJ1-1; TRBD1 aligns across 10 bases. The sample here was blood, taken from a patient whose treatment included radiotherapy and nephrectomy. This chain's CDR3 is CAWRAAPGQGTEAFF. The CDR3 DNA sequence: TGTGCCTGGAGGGCCGCTCCGGGACAGGGGACTGAAGCTTTCTTT.